The 4 T cell receptor beta chains given below trace back to one sample, sequenced in a study of blood T cell repertoires in COVID-19. The data were produced by immunoSEQ multiplex PCR, yet TCRdb's version contains in-frame clones alone and is incomplete. The repertoire holds some 120,000 clones, roughly 88% seen once, with approximately 8% in the top ten. Source material: peripheral blood. These receptors were collected from a man aged 45-65 years with acute or convalescent COVID-19.

The chain carries TRBV4-3 and TRBJ2-7, with a tentative D call TRBD2 (5 bases). Per germline, CDR1 LGHNA and CDR2 YSLEER. The CDR3 runs 13 residues. V gave up 4 bases and J gave up 4 bases, with 11 bases separating them. The CDR3 here is CASSPSSGYEQYF. In DNA, the CDR3 is TGCGCCAGCAGCCCCTCGAGCGGATACGAGCAGTACTTC.

The J gene is TRBJ2-2, the V gene TRBV3-1 (or the pseudogene TRBV3-2); 10 nucleotides match TRBD1. V gave up 4 bases and J gave up 3 bases; unmatched junction bases: 11. The CDR3 length is 18 residues. Germline V CDR1 and CDR2: LGHDT, YNNKEL (reference sequence). The CDR3 bases are TGTGCCAGCAGCCCCCTCTCGGGACAGGGGCCCTACACCGGGGAGCTGTTTTTT. The encoded protein is CASSPLSGQGPYTGELFF.

This chain connects TRBV23-1 to TRBJ2-7; 7 bases match TRBD1. TRBV23-1 is classed as an ORF, of uncertain function. V was clipped by 6 bases and J by 3 bases; unmatched bases: 8. This CDR3 comprises 14 residues. The CDR3 region has the DNA TGCGCCAGCAGCCTCTTACAGGGGAACTACGAGCAGTACTTC. Its protein product is CASSLLQGNYEQYF.

To note about this clone: At one boundary the junction diverges from the germline segment, which might be a read error. The rearrangement uses TRBV5-1 and TRBJ1-2; D perhaps matches TRBD1 (6 bases). The CDR3 runs to 13 residues. Germline V lookup: CDR1 SGHRS, CDR2 YFSETQ. This CDR3 reads CASSLNGDSPGQF. The CDR3 nucleotides read TGCGCCAGCAGCTTGAATGGTGACAGTCCGGGACAATTC.